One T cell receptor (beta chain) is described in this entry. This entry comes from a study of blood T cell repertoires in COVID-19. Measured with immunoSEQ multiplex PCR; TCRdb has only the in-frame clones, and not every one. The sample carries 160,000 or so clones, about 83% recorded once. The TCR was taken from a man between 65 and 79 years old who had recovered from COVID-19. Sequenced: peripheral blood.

CDR3 sequence (DNA): TGTGCCAGCAGCCCCTCTATGGGACTAGGGAACACCGGGGAGCTGTTTTTT. Its translation: CASSPSMGLGNTGELFF. V gene TRBV7-2 combines with J gene TRBJ2-2; TRBD2 aligns across 8 bases. The trim removed 5 bases at V and 1 base at J, leaving 9 bases unmatched. Germline-derived CDR1 and CDR2 are SGHTA and FQGNSA. This CDR3 spans 17 amino acids.